By share, the clone carrying this TCR beta chain counts as large (0.1 to 1%). The antigen remains undetermined. Treatment described: roughly 10-day PBMC culture with coronavirus spike peptide pools or control peptides (ViraFEST assay). ViraFEST expanded antigen-specific T cells with peptide pools, then sequenced TCRs. The data originate from a study of vaccination and CD4 T cells after COVID-19. Sequencing of the DNA from cultured CD4+ T cells was carried out with the Oncomine TCR Beta short-read assay. MiXCR, run by TCRdb on the PCR reads, gives a single entry per CDR3 protein. Of 10,000 to 15,000 distinct CDR3 sequences in the sample, 40% to 65% were seen once. The CDR3 is 15 residues long. Losses at the gene ends were 0 bases for V and 4 bases for J; bases not matched to a gene: 6. The germline V gene has CDR1 SGDLS and CDR2 YYNGEE.

Sequenced sample: CD4+ T cells from blood, cultured in vitro. V and J are TRBV9 and TRBJ1-2; 7 bases line up with TRBD1. The sequence was collected from a human donor who had recovered from COVID-19. CDR3 loop: CASSVALGQSYGYTF. CDR3 nucleotides: TGTGCCAGCAGCGTAGCTCTGGGACAGTCCTATGGCTACACCTTC.